This TCR beta chain came from a study of T cell repertoires in cytomegalovirus infection. Across the study: Indications of both CMV infection and matching HLA type were provided by public TCR beta signatures.

This clonotype has more than one count but fewer than ten. Its target is not known. Study results and limitations: The ex vivo response was dominated by HLA-C-restricted CMV-specific TCR beta clonotypes.

TCRdb fed the reads into MiXCR, producing one record per CDR3 protein. The sample carries about 190,000 distinct CDR3 sequences, 28% recorded once. With 5 bases removed from V and 3 bases from J, the gap between germline ends came to 13 bases. The CDR3 runs to 13 residues. Germline CDR1 and CDR2: SQVTM and ANQGSEA. The rearrangement links TRBV29-1 to TRBJ1-2; no reliable D call. This TCR was sampled from a human donor in good health (CMV status not recorded). Some clones in this sample may be carry-over from other donors' samples. What was sequenced was PBMCs. For the CDR3, the DNA is TGCAGCGTTTCAAAGACGCAGGACTATGGCTACACCTTC. Protein sequence: CSVSKTQDYGYTF. Drawing the rest from reference TRBV29-1 and TRBJ1-2, the complete variable domain is SAVISQKPSRDICQRGTSLTIQCQVDSQVTMMFWYRQQPGQSLTLIATANQGSEATYESGFVIDKFPISRPNLTFSTLTVSNMSPEDSSIYLCSVSKTQDYGYTFGSGTRLTVV.